This T cell receptor beta chain was recovered during a study of prognosis after radiotherapy for stage I lung cancer. Study observations and caveats: Patients with metastases reportedly showed TRBV and TRBJ gene usage that differed from patients without metastases.

Looked up from germline, CDR1 is SEHNR and CDR2 is FQNEAQ (reference sequence). With 1 base removed from V and 6 bases from J, the gap between germline ends came to 13 bases. This CDR3 is 15 amino acids long. A remark on this clonotype: What it binds is not known.

The TCR beta CDR3 region was amplified from genomic DNA, with two rounds of multiplex PCR being used for the amplification. Amplification in first-round PCR relied on primers specific to each TRBV and TRBJ gene. TCRdb analysed the multiplex PCR reads with MiXCR anew, one entry per CDR3 protein. Seen here are 25,000 to 35,000 distinct CDR3 sequences, about 43% observed once, and the top ten hold 16%. The sequence derives from a donor aged 50 or older with non-small cell lung cancer. This specimen consisted of PBMCs, obtained before or after stereotactic body radiation therapy (not recorded which). This chain joins TRBV7-9 and TRBJ2-1, with TRBD1 as a possible D gene (6 bases). CDR3 residues: CASSLVGTWLNEQFF. CDR3 sequence (DNA): TGTGCCAGCAGCTTAGTGGGGACATGGCTCAATGAGCAGTTCTTC.